This paragraph reports one T cell receptor beta chain. Its specificity is not known. These data come from a study of blood T cells in healthy people across ages. Across the whole study: Capture by template switching was about one barcoded beta molecule per two T cells. Points from the study as a whole: Donor CMV status was unknown, possibly confounding expanded clonotype changes. TCR beta diversity per million T cells fell roughly linearly with age.

Per-sample yields of isolated PBMCs were at least 6 million. CDR3 size: 18 residues. Looked up from germline, CDR1 is KGHSH and CDR2 is LQKENI. Trimming shortened V by 5 bases and J by 9 bases, and 29 bases separated the two germline ends. With a J-beta primer mix and a sample-barcoded 5' primer, a second PCR ran about 7 to 11 cycles. TCRdb re-called the 5' RACE reads with MiXCR, one entry per CDR3 protein. The data hold roughly 2 million distinct CDR3 sequences, with around half observed a single time. This receptor was taken from a woman aged 40 to 50 in good health. Source material: blood. V usage is TRBV18 and J usage is TRBJ1-5; a possible D gene is TRBD1 (5 bases). CDR3 bases: TGTGCCAGCTCAACCACGCATTCCGGGACGGATGGTTTTCGGCCCCAGCATTTT. Its protein product is CASSTTHSGTDGFRPQHF. The full variable domain, in which reference TRBV18 and TRBJ1-5 provide the parts outside the CDR3, is NAGVMQNPRHLVRRRGQEARLRCSPMKGHSHVYWYRQLPEEGLKFMVYLQKENIIDESGMPKERFSAEFPKEGPSILRIQQVVRGDSAAYFCASSTTHSGTDGFRPQHFGDGTRLSIL.